The clone carrying this T cell receptor beta chain was counted a few times. The antigen is not known. This sample is part of a study of blood T cells in healthy people across ages. A sample-barcoded 5' primer and a J-beta primer mix were used in a second PCR of roughly 7 to 12 cycles. TCRdb reprocessed the 5' RACE reads via MiXCR and lists one record per CDR3 protein. The table has approximately 600,000 distinct CDR3 sequences, roughly 50% seen once; the top ten hold more than 35%. Whole-study findings and limits: A strong correlation between TCR beta diversity and naive T cell percentage was seen. Whereas aged donors had fewer naive CD4+ cells, long-lived donors had more of them and higher diversity.

CDR3 size: 16 residues. Looked up from germline, CDR1 is LGHNA and CDR2 is YNFKEQ. The ends were cut back, 3 bases at V and 0 bases at J, with 12 bases in the middle. About 10 milliliters of peripheral blood were drawn from each donor into EDTA-treated tubes. The sequence came from a man aged 60 to 75 in good health. Sequencing was carried out using blood. The chain recombines TRBV4-2 with TRBJ2-1; D is undetermined. CDR3 in amino acids: CASSQAVSSSYNEQFF. CDR3 sequence (DNA): TGTGCCAGCAGCCAGGCCGTATCAAGCTCCTACAATGAGCAGTTCTTC.